The sequence of this TCR beta chain was determined in a study of T cells in Graves' hyperthyroidism and ophthalmopathy. Points from the study as a whole: A model of 13 V-J pairs discriminated ophthalmopathy from stable hyperthyroidism.

Amplification yielded TCR beta CDR3 regions, with RNA transcripts as the source. First-round RT-PCR targeting the TCR CDR3 was performed with the HTBI primer set. TCRdb fed the multiplex PCR reads into MiXCR, producing one record per CDR3 protein. The sample contains fewer than 550,000 distinct CDR3 sequences, approximately 15% of which appear only once. This clonotype was counted many times. Its antigen is unidentified. The diagnoses drew upon clinical symptoms, serum thyroxine and TRAb, thyroid ultrasound and orbital computed tomography. This clonotype was sampled from a woman between 18 and 29 years old with Graves' hyperthyroidism. Sequencing was performed on blood.

The CDR3 spells CASSREGSGGYTF. The CDR3 DNA reads TGTGCCAGCAGTCGCGAGGGCAGCGGTGGCTACACCTTC. This sequence joins TRBV2 and TRBJ1-2; unclear D gene. This CDR3 has 13 amino acids. V lost 5 bases to trimming and J lost 7 bases, with 14 bases between them. CDR1 SNHLY and CDR2 FYNNEI come from the germline V gene.